This T cell receptor (beta chain) was identified during a study of cytomegalovirus exposure and HLA in healthy donors. Primers: 60 Vbeta forward and 13 Jbeta reverse. Profiled with immunoSEQ multiplex PCR; TCRdb holds only in-frame clones, not every one. The table shows roughly 180,000 clones, with about 68% occurring only once. Germline values: CDR1 SNHLY, CDR2 FYNNEI. The V end was cut by 7 bases, the J end by 0 bases, with 13 bases between. The length of the CDR3 is 15 residues. Only one count was recorded for this clone. The chain employs TRBV2 and TRBJ1-5, with D possibly matching TRBD1 (5 bases). Input material: PBMCs. This receptor was obtained from a female donor in good health and CMV-seronegative. CDR3 coding DNA: TGTGCCAGCAAGGGGTTACTATATAGCAATCAGCCCCAGCATTTT. Protein sequence: CASKGLLYSNQPQHF.